A single sample gave rise to the 15 T cell receptor beta chains below, sequenced in a study of blood T cell repertoires in COVID-19. Clones were sequenced by immunoSEQ multiplex PCR, and TCRdb holds only the in-frame ones, with some missing. The data contain under 75,000 clones, approximately 81% of them singletons. The sequenced sample consisted of peripheral blood. The receptors shown here come from a man aged 60-69 years with COVID-19, enrolled during active disease.

The chain is built from TRBV12-3 or TRBV12-4 and TRBJ2-2, with a possible D match to TRBD1 (5 bases). V dropped 5 bases and J dropped 5 bases, with 6 bases sitting between them. The CDR3 length is 12 residues. DNA for the CDR3: TGTGCCAGCAGTCAGGGAACCGGGGAGCTGTTTTTT. This translates into CASSQGTGELFF.

This rearrangement joins TRBV6-5 to TRBJ1-2, with 8 bases fitting TRBD1. Unmatched junction bases numbered 8, after V lost 7 bases and J lost 4 bases. The CDR3 extends over 14 amino acids. Looked up from germline, CDR1 is MNHEY and CDR2 is SVGAGI. The CDR3 sequence is CASITSGGGYGYTF. The CDR3 bases are TGTGCCAGCATTACATCAGGGGGCGGCTATGGCTACACCTTC.

A remark on this clone: Sequence at one end of the junction differs from germline and may be a read error. V gene TRBV3-1 (or the pseudogene TRBV3-2) combines with J gene TRBJ2-1; 7 bases are a match to TRBD2. This CDR3 is 17 amino acids long. The germline V gene has CDR1 LGHDT and CDR2 YNNKEL (reference sequence). The CDR3, as DNA: TGTGCCAGCAACCAAGCAAGGGCGGGGGAGGATTACAATGAGCAGTTCTTC. Encoded protein: CASNQARAGEDYNEQFF.

The chain links TRBV12-3 or TRBV12-4 to TRBJ1-5; the D gene is possibly TRBD1 (6 bases). Trimming left V 9 bases short and J 0 bases short, with 9 bases between. CDR3 length: 13 residues. DNA of the CDR3: TGTGCCAGTCGGGACAATAGCAATCAGCCCCAGCATTTT. Encoded protein: CASRDNSNQPQHF.

The chain joins TRBV5-1 to TRBJ2-5, with 10 bases fitting TRBD2. The CDR3 contains 16 residues. Germline CDR1 SGHRS, CDR2 YFSETQ. J was trimmed by 2 bases and V by 1 base; bases with no gene match: 5. CDR3 protein: CASSLTSGNMQETQYF. DNA for the CDR3: TGCGCCAGCAGCTTGACTAGCGGGAACATGCAAGAGACCCAGTACTTC.

The J gene is TRBJ2-2, the V gene TRBV12-3 or TRBV12-4; D perhaps matches TRBD2 (7 bases). CDR3 length equals 12 residues. V was trimmed by 7 bases and J by 9 bases, leaving 12 bases between them. This CDR3 is CASTRGARELFF. CDR3 DNA sequence: TGTGCCAGCACCCGGGGGGCCCGGGAGCTGTTTTTT.

Only a few counts were recorded for this clone. V usage is TRBV5-6 and J usage is TRBJ1-6, with no clear D. Germline V gene data show CDR1 as SGHDT and CDR2 as YYEEEE. Deletions cut 2 bases from V and 0 bases from J, with 18 bases between. The CDR3 has 19 amino acids. The CDR3, as DNA: TGTGCCAGCAGCTTAGCACCCCAGGTCTCCAACTCCTATAATTCACCCCTCCACTTT. Amino acids: CASSLAPQVSNSYNSPLHF. Looking up the rest from reference TRBV5-6 and TRBJ1-6 gives the full variable domain: DAGVTQSPTHLIKTRGQQVTLRCSPKSGHDTVSWYQQALGQGPQFIFQYYEEEERQRGNFPDRFSGHQFPNYSSELNVNALLLGDSALYLCASSLAPQVSNSYNSPLHFGNGTRLTVT.

The chain combines TRBV6-2 or TRBV6-3 with TRBJ1-1, with D perhaps matching TRBD1 (5 bases). This CDR3 comprises 13 residues. V was shortened by 4 bases and J by 5 bases, with 11 bases between the two germline ends. CDR1 is MNHEY and CDR2 is SVGEGT in the germline V gene. The CDR3 reads CASSSTQGTEAFF. CDR3 bases: TGTGCCAGCAGTTCCACTCAGGGAACTGAAGCTTTCTTT.

This clone is a singleton in its sample. The V gene is TRBV6-5, the J gene TRBJ2-1; 9 bases are shared with TRBD1. CDR3 length: 14 residues. Germline lookup yields CDR1 MNHEY and CDR2 SVGAGI. The trim removed 8 bases at V and 13 bases at J, leaving 15 bases unmatched. The CDR3 loop reads CASASGTGSSGQFF. Here the CDR3 DNA reads TGTGCCAGCGCCTCCGGGACAGGGTCCTCGGGACAGTTCTTC.

V and J are TRBV6-5 and TRBJ2-7; 9 positions agree with TRBD2. Germline V lookup: CDR1 MNHEY, CDR2 SVGAGI. The CDR3 contains 16 residues. V gave up 0 bases and J gave up 0 bases; unmatched junction bases: 3. The CDR3 spells CASSYSWTSASYEQYF. For the CDR3, the DNA is TGTGCCAGCAGTTACTCATGGACTAGCGCCTCCTACGAGCAGTACTTC.

The chain couples TRBV19 to TRBJ1-1, with 7 positions matching TRBD1. V gave up 6 bases and J gave up 10 bases; unmatched junction bases: 11. Looked up from germline, CDR1 is LNHDA and CDR2 is SQIVND (reference sequence). This CDR3 is built from 13 residues. The DNA of the CDR3 is TGTGCCAGTAGACCCGTAGGGGGCTTTCGAGCTTTCTTT. Amino acids: CASRPVGGFRAFF.

This chain links TRBV3-1 (or the pseudogene TRBV3-2) with TRBJ1-2, with D hard to call. Trimming took 3 bases from V and 4 from J, leaving 12 bases between them. Germline assignment: CDR1 LGHDT and CDR2 YNNKEL (reference sequence). The CDR3 extends over 14 amino acids. The CDR3 region is CASSHGSRGYGYTF. CDR3 bases: TGTGCCAGCAGCCACGGGTCGCGCGGCTATGGCTACACCTTC.

The table lists this clone with a count of one. The chain recombines TRBV6-2 or TRBV6-3 with TRBJ1-6; D call uncertain. Germline V gene lookup returns CDR1 MNHEY and CDR2 SVGEGT. Trimming removed 2 bases at V and 7 bases at J, with 12 bases between. CDR3 length: 15 amino acids. CDR3 in amino acids: CASSYEGTYNSPLHF. CDR3 nucleotides: TGTGCCAGCAGTTACGAGGGTACTTACAATTCACCCCTCCACTTT.

CDR3 in amino acids: CATSRGDRVGTEAFF. Here the CDR3 DNA reads TGTGCCACCAGCAGGGGTGACAGGGTAGGGACTGAAGCTTTCTTT. This rearrangement joins TRBV15 to TRBJ1-1, with 7 bases lining up with TRBD1. The germline V gene has CDR1 LNHNV and CDR2 YYDKDF (reference sequence). With V trimmed by 3 bases and J by 5 bases, 9 bases remained unmatched. The CDR3 runs 15 residues.

The chain uses TRBV5-1 and TRBJ1-2, with D unclear. This CDR3 is 13 amino acids long. V was clipped by 5 bases and J by 7 bases, with 15 bases between them. CDR1 SGHRS and CDR2 YFSETQ come from the germline V gene. Here the CDR3 DNA reads TGCGCCAGCAGTTCGCAAGGAGAAGTTGGCTACACCTTC. Translated: CASSSQGEVGYTF.